The 20 T cell receptor beta chains reported below all come from one sample, sequenced in a study of T-cell memory formation after mild COVID-19. TCRdb itself ran the 5' RACE reads through MiXCR, one entry per CDR3 protein. Of 15,000 or so distinct CDR3 sequences listed, around 20% are singletons. What was sequenced was PBMCs or a T cell subset sorted from them (not recorded which). The source of these receptors is a man between 18 and 35 years old who had mild COVID-19 (a few samples of this study predate the infection). Cell type and time point are not known.

At least ten counts were recorded for this clonotype. The chain uses TRBV6-5 and TRBJ1-5, with 7 bases lining up with TRBD1. The junction had 8 bases not matched to a gene; V was cut back by 6 bases and J by 9 bases. Germline V lookup: CDR1 MNHEY, CDR2 SVGAGI. The CDR3 loop spans 13 amino acids. CDR3 bases: TGTGCCAGCAGCAAAGACAGGGTCGGGCCCCAGCATTTT. Translated, it gives CASSKDRVGPQHF.

This clonotype has ten or more counts. The chain joins TRBV27 to TRBJ2-1; 9 bases are shared with TRBD2. Germline values: CDR1 MNHEY, CDR2 SMNVEV (reference sequence). CDR3 size: 15 residues. Trimming cost V 2 bases and J 4 bases; bases outside gene matches: 3. The CDR3 sequence: CASSLIAGVYNEQFF. CDR3 nucleotide sequence: TGTGCCAGCAGTTTAATAGCGGGGGTATACAATGAGCAGTTCTTC.

This clonotype was found many times. The rearrangement links TRBV7-9 to TRBJ2-7, with D perhaps matching TRBD1 or TRBD2 (5 bases each). CDR3 length: 10 residues. Looked up from germline, CDR1 is SEHNR and CDR2 is FQNEAQ (reference sequence). This CDR3 is CASSSRGPGV. For the CDR3, the DNA is TGTGCCAGCAGCTCCCGGGGCCCTGGGGTC.

The chain links TRBV3-1 to TRBJ2-1; D is unclear. Trimming took 1 base from V and 2 from J, leaving 9 bases between them. The CDR3 is made up of 15 amino acids. Germline assignment: CDR1 LGHDT and CDR2 YNNKEL (reference sequence). The CDR3 coding sequence is TGTGCCAGCAGCCAAGTTAGCTGGGCCTACAATGAGCAGTTCTTC. Protein sequence: CASSQVSWAYNEQFF.

This sequence joins TRBV7-2 and TRBJ1-5; the D gene is possibly TRBD1 (6 bases). The CDR3 runs 12 residues. V was clipped by 5 bases and J by 9 bases, with 11 bases between them. Germline V lookup: CDR1 SGHTA, CDR2 FQGNSA. The CDR3, as DNA: TGTGCCAGCAGCACCGACAGGCGGCCCCAGCATTTT. It yields the protein CASSTDRRPQHF. The variable domain in full, with the rest retrieved from reference TRBV7-2 and TRBJ1-5, is GAGVSQSPSNKVTEKGKDVELRCDPISGHTALYWYRQSLGQGLEFLIYFQGNSAPDKSGLPSDRFSAERTGGSVSTLTIQRTQQEDSAVYLCASSTDRRPQHFGDGTRLSIL.

The gene calls are TRBV11-1 and TRBJ2-7; 9 bases match TRBD2. The CDR3 is made up of 14 amino acids. CDR1 and CDR2 (germline): SGHAT, FQDESV (reference sequence). After removal of 5 bases from V and 6 bases from J, the junction contained 8 bases not matched to a gene. The CDR3 sequence is CASSAGLAFSEQYF. Written as DNA, the CDR3 is TGTGCCAGCAGCGCGGGACTAGCTTTTTCCGAGCAGTACTTC.

The rearrangement uses TRBV20-1 and TRBJ2-7; 11 bases are shared with TRBD2. The CDR3 totals 15 residues. The trim removed 4 bases at V and 4 bases at J, leaving 9 bases unmatched. Germline lookup yields CDR1 DFQATT and CDR2 SNEGSKA (reference sequence). The CDR3 nucleotides are TGCAGTGCTACTTCTACTAGCGGGAGAAAGTACGAGCAGTACTTC. Translating gives CSATSTSGRKYEQYF.

The rearrangement joins TRBV12-5 to TRBJ2-7, with 11 bases aligning to TRBD2. Germline CDR1 LGHNT, CDR2 FRNRAP. There are 17 residues in the CDR3. V gave up 0 bases and J gave up 4 bases; unmatched junction bases: 8. The CDR3 is CASGLVSASGGSYEQYF. In nucleotides, the CDR3 is TGTGCTAGTGGTTTGGTATCGGCTAGCGGGGGGAGTTACGAGCAGTACTTC.

This clonotype was seen a handful of times. The CDR3 here is CASSINKNYGYTF. Written as DNA, the CDR3 is TGCGCCAGCAGTATCAATAAAAACTATGGCTACACCTTC. This chain links TRBV10-1 with TRBJ1-2; the D is unclear. V was cut by 5 bases and J by 2 bases, with 9 bases left in between. The CDR3 is 13 residues long. Germline values: CDR1 WNHNN, CDR2 SYGVQD (reference sequence).

The chain carries TRBV23-1 and TRBJ1-1; D is possibly TRBD1 (6 bases). TRBV23-1 counts as an open reading frame of uncertain function. The CDR3 has 17 residues. Trimming shortened V by 6 bases and J by 11 bases, and 31 bases separated the two germline ends. CDR3 loop: CASRPSPSPHTGPSAFF. DNA for the CDR3: TGCGCCAGCAGGCCAAGCCCCAGCCCCCATACAGGGCCCTCTGCTTTCTTT.

This clonotype came up many times. The rearrangement uses TRBV27 and TRBJ1-5, with 7 bases lining up with TRBD1. Germline CDR1 and CDR2: MNHEY and SMNVEV (reference sequence). The CDR3 contains 17 residues. V was clipped by 6 bases and J by 0 bases; unmatched bases: 11. The CDR3 spells CASSQQGRIYSNQPQHF. CDR3 DNA sequence: TGTGCCAGCAGCCAACAGGGGCGTATTTATAGCAATCAGCCCCAGCATTTT.

Only one count was recorded for this clonotype. The chain combines TRBV5-1 with TRBJ2-1; the match to TRBD1 covers 7 bases. CDR1 is SGHRS, CDR2 YFSETQ, per germline. The junction had 10 bases not matched to a gene; V was cut back by 4 bases and J by 9 bases. This CDR3 has 14 residues. CDR3 in amino acids: CASSVGQLKGEQFF. The CDR3 DNA is TGCGCCAGCAGCGTGGGACAGCTCAAAGGTGAGCAGTTCTTC.

There are many counts of this clonotype. The J gene is TRBJ2-1, the V gene TRBV4-1; D is unresolved. V lost 4 bases to trimming and J lost 4 bases, with 5 bases between them. The CDR3 length is 12 residues. Germline lookup yields CDR1 MGHRA and CDR2 YSYEKL. CDR3 region: CASSPGYNEQFF. In DNA form, the CDR3 reads TGCGCCAGCAGCCCCGGGTACAATGAGCAGTTCTTC.

This rearrangement joins TRBV24-1 to TRBJ2-5, with a weak D call TRBD1 (6 bases). Germline V gives CDR1 KGHDR, CDR2 SFDVKD. There are 16 residues in the CDR3. Trimming cost V 4 bases and J 3 bases, with 17 bases left between them. The CDR3 nucleotides read TGTGCCACCAGTGAGATCCGGGACAATTACGAAGAGACCCAGTACTTC. As protein: CATSEIRDNYEETQYF.

V usage is TRBV5-1 and J usage is TRBJ2-7; TRBD1 might be the D (5 bases). Between the trimmed V and J ends, which lost 2 bases and 1 base, there was a span of 7 bases. Germline CDR1 reads SGHRS; CDR2 reads YFSETQ. The CDR3 extends over 13 amino acids. CDR3 sequence: CASSFRQSYEQYF. In nucleotides, the CDR3 is TGCGCCAGCAGCTTTCGACAGTCCTACGAGCAGTACTTC.

The chain employs TRBV7-9 and TRBJ1-2; D not certain. Trimming stripped 9 bases from V and 4 bases from J, with 12 bases between. The CDR3 sequence is 12 residues long. Germline CDR1 and CDR2: SEHNR and FQNEAQ (reference sequence). The CDR3 nucleotides are TGTGCCAGTTCCTCCGGTAGCTATGGCTACACCTTC. It codes for CASSSGSYGYTF. The variable domain in full, completed from reference TRBV7-9 and TRBJ1-2, reads DTGVSQNPRHKITKRGQNVTFRCDPISEHNRLYWYRQTLGQGPEFLTYFQNEAQLEKSRLLSDRFSAERPKGSFSTLEIQRTEQGDSAMYLCASSSGSYGYTFGSGTRLTVV.

This clonotype was seen at least ten times. The gene calls are TRBV6-2 or TRBV6-3 and TRBJ2-1, with TRBD2 matching over 8 bases. With V trimmed by 2 bases and J by 4 bases, 16 bases remained unmatched. Germline assignment: CDR1 MNHEY and CDR2 SVGEGT. CDR3 length: 19 residues. CDR3 nucleotides: TGTGCCAGCAGTTACAGTGTGGGACTAGATGTCCCCGGTTACAATGAGCAGTTCTTC. Translated: CASSYSVGLDVPGYNEQFF.

The chain is built from TRBV20-1 and TRBJ2-7; 9 nucleotides align to TRBD2. The CDR3 is 13 residues long. Per germline, CDR1 DFQATT and CDR2 SNEGSKA (reference sequence). Trimming at V came to 8 bases and at J to 4 bases, leaving 9 bases not matched to a gene. The CDR3 DNA sequence: TGCAGTCTGGCGAGGCTAGCGGGGTACGAGCAGTACTTC. Translated, it gives CSLARLAGYEQYF.

This clonotype was observed at least ten times. The V and J genes are TRBV7-3 and TRBJ1-1, with D possibly TRBD1 on 5 matching bases. The germline gives CDR1 SGHTA, CDR2 FQGTGA. V was cut by 1 base and J by 5 bases, with 11 bases left in between. This CDR3 has 14 residues. CDR3 loop: CASSLKGVRTEAFF. CDR3 coding DNA: TGTGCCAGCAGCTTAAAAGGGGTTCGAACTGAAGCTTTCTTT.

In this sample, this clonotype turned up a few times. The V gene is TRBV6-2 or TRBV6-3, the J gene TRBJ2-2; D is unresolved. Looked up from germline, CDR1 is MNHEY and CDR2 is SVGEGT. V lost 6 bases and J 6 bases, leaving 14 bases between the germline ends. The CDR3 covers 14 residues. The CDR3 reads CASSSGPSPGELFF. CDR3 in DNA: TGTGCCAGCAGCTCTGGGCCTTCCCCCGGGGAGCTGTTTTTT.